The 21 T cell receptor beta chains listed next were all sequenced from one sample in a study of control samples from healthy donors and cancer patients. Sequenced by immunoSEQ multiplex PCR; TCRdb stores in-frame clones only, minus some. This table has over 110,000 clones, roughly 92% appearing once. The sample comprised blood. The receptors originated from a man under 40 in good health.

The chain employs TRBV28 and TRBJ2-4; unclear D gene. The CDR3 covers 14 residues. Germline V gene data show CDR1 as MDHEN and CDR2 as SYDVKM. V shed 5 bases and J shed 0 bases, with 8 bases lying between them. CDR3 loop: CASSASLAKNIQYF. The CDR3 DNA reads TGTGCCAGCAGTGCGTCACTAGCCAAAAACATTCAGTACTTC.

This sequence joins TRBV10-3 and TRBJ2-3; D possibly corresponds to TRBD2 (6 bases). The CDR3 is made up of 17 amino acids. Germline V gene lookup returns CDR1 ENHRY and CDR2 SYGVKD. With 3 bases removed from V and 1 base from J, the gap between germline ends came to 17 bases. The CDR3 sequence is CAISDPRGSGGTDTQYF. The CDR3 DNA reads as TGTGCCATCAGTGACCCTCGGGGGTCGGGGGGCACAGATACGCAGTATTTT.

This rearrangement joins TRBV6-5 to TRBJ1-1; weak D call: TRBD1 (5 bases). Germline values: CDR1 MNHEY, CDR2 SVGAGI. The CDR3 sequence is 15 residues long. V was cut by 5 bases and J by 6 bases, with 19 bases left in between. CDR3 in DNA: TGTGCCAGCAGTACCCGGACACGGCCGGTCCCTGAAGCTTTCTTT. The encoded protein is CASSTRTRPVPEAFF.

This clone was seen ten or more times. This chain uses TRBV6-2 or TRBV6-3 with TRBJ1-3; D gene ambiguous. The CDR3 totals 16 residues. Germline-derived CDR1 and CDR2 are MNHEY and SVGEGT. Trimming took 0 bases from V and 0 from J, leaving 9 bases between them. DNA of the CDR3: TGTGCCAGCAGTTACTCCTCCGAGGTCTCTGGAAACACCATATATTTT. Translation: CASSYSSEVSGNTIYF.

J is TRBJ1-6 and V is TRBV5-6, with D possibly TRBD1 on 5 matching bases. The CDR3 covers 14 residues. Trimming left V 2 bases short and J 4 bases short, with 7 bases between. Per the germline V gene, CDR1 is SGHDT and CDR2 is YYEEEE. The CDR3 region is CASSLRGYNSPLHF. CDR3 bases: TGTGCCAGCAGCTTACGGGGGTATAATTCACCCCTCCACTTT.

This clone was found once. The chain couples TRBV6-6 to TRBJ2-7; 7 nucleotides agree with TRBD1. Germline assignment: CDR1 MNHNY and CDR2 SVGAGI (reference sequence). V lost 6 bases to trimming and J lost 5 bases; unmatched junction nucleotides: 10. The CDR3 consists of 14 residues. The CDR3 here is CASRPGQQGHEQYF. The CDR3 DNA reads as TGTGCCAGCAGACCTGGCCAACAGGGGCACGAGCAGTACTTC.

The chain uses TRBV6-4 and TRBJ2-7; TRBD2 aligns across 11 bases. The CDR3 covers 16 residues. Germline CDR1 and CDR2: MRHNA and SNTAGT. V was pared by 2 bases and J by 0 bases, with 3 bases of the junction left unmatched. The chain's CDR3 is CASSDPGTSGSYEQYF. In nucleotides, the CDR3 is TGTGCCAGCAGTGACCCCGGGACTAGCGGCTCCTACGAGCAGTACTTC.

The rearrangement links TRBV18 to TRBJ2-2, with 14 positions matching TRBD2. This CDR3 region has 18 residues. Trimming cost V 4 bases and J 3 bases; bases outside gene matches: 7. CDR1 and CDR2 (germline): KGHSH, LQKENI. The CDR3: CASSHLGLAGVDTGELFF. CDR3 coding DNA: TGTGCCAGCTCACACCTGGGACTAGCGGGAGTCGACACCGGGGAGCTGTTTTTT.

CDR3 region: CATSRVVGQGANEQFF. CDR3 sequence (DNA): TGTGCCACCAGCAGAGTCGTGGGACAGGGGGCCAATGAGCAGTTCTTC. This sequence joins TRBV15 and TRBJ2-1; 12 bases fit TRBD1. V shed 1 base, J shed 6 bases, and the junction held 4 bases outside the gene matches. CDR1 is LNHNV and CDR2 is YYDKDF in the germline V gene (reference sequence). The CDR3 length is 16 residues.

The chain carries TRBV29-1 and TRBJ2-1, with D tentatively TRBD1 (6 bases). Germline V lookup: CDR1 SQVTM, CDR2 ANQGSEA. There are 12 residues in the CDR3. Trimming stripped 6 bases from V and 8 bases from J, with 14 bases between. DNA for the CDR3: TGCAGCGTCCCCACAGGGTTCGATGAGCAGTTCTTC. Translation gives CSVPTGFDEQFF.

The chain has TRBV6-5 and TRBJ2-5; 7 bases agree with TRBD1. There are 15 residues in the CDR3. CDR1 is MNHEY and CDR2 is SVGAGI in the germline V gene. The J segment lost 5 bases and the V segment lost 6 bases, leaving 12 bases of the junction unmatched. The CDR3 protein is CASSITTTGWETQYF. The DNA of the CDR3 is TGTGCCAGCAGCATAACGACGACAGGGTGGGAGACCCAGTACTTC.

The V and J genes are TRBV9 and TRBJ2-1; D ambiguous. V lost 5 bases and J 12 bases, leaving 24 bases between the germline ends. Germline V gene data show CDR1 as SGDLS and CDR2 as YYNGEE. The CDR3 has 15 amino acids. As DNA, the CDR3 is TGTGCCAGCAGTTATGGCAAGGTGGTAGGCTCTGTGCAGTTCTTC. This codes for CASSYGKVVGSVQFF.

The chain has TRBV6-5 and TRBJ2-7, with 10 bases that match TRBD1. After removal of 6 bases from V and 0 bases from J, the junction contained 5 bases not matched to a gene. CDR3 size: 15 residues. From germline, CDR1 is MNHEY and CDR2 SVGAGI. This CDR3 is CASRIWTGGSYEQYF. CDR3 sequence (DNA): TGTGCCAGCAGGATTTGGACAGGGGGCTCCTACGAGCAGTACTTC.

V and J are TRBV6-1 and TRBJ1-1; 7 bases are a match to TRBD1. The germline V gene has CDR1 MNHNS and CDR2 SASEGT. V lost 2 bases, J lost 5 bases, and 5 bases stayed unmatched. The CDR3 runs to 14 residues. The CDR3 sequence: CASSESGGRTEAFF. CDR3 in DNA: TGTGCCAGCAGTGAATCAGGGGGTAGAACTGAAGCTTTCTTT.

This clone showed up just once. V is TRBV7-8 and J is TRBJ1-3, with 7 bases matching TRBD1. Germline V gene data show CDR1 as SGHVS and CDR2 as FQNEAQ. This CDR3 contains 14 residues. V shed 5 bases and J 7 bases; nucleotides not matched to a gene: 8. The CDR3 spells CASSRPNRGNTIYF. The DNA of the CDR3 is TGTGCCAGCAGCCGCCCTAACAGGGGTAACACCATATATTTT.

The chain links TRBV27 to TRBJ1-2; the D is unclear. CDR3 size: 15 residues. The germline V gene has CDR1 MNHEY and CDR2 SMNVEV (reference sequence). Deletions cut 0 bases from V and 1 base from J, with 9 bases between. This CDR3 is CASSLSAPNNYGYTF. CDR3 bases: TGTGCCAGCAGTTTATCTGCGCCGAATAACTATGGCTACACCTTC.

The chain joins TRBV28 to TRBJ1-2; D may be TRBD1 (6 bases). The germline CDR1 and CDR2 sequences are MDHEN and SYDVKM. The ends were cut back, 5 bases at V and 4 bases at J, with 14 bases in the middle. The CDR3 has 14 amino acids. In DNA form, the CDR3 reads TGTGCCAGCAGTCCAATGGGAGGGGGCTATGGCTACACCTTC. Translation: CASSPMGGGYGYTF.

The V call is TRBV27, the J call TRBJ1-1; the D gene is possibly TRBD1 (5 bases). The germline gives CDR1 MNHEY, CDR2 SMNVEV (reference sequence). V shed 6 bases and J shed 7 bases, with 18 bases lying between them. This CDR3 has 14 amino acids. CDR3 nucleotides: TGTGCCAGCAGCAATCGCGGGGGATTCCTTGAAGCTTTCTTT. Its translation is CASSNRGGFLEAFF.

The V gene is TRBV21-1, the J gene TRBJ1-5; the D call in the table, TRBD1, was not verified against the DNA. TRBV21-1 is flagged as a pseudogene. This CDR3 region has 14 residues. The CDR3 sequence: CASSKGTGDQPQHF. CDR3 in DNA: TGTGCCAGCAGCAAAGGGACAGGGGATCAGCCCCAGCATTTT.

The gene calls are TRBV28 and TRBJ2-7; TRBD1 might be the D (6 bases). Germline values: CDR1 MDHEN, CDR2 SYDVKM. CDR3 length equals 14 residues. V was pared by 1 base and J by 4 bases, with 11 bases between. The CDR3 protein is CASSLFQGMYEQYF. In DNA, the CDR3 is TGTGCCAGCAGTTTATTTCAGGGGATGTACGAGCAGTACTTC. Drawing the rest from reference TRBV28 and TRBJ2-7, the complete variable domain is DVKVTQSSRYLVKRTGEKVFLECVQDMDHENMFWYRQDPGLGLRLIYFSYDVKMKEKGDIPEGYSVSREKKERFSLILESASTNQTSMYLCASSLFQGMYEQYFGPGTRLTVT.

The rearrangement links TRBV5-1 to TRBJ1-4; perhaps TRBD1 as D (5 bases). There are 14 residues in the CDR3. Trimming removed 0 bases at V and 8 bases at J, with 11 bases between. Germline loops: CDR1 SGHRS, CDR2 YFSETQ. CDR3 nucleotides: TGCGCCAGCAGCTTGGGGCAGGGTGAAGAAAAACTGTTTTTT. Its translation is CASSLGQGEEKLFF.